The rows below give T cell receptor beta chains drawn from one sample of a study of post-analysis software for immune sequencing data. Each CDR3 protein is one row after TCRdb ran MiXCR on the PCR reads. The sample shows about 760,000 distinct CDR3 sequences, around 27% of them seen only once. Sequences were obtained from blood. Receptor source: a girl aged 10-17 years with multiple sclerosis. Each CDR3 is given with its conserved first and last residue. Fields, in order: D gene, J gene, clone size, V gene, CDR3 protein, CDR3 DNA. A D gene is named only where the DNA matches it firmly. For some rows the clone size is stated as once, few or many, or as a class when expanded; others skip it.

d_call: TRBD2; j_call: TRBJ2-2; clone_size: NA; v_call: TRBV5-1; cdr3_aa: CASSLGIAGPTGELFF; cdr3_nt: TGCGCCAGCAGCTTGGGGATAGCGGGGCCTACCGGGGAGCTGTTTTTT
d_call: NA; j_call: TRBJ2-1; clone_size: few; v_call: TRBV6-2/TRBV6-3; cdr3_aa: CASKRNGGDEQFF; cdr3_nt: TGTGCCAGCAAACGAAATGGGGGCGATGAGCAGTTCTTC
d_call: NA; j_call: TRBJ2-7; clone_size: NA; v_call: TRBV5-1; cdr3_aa: CASSLATGPDGGSYEQYF; cdr3_nt: TGCGCCAGCAGCTTGGCGACCGGCCCGGACGGAGGGTCCTACGAGCAGTACTTC
d_call: TRBD2; j_call: TRBJ2-1; clone_size: few; v_call: TRBV6-2/TRBV6-3; cdr3_aa: CASSQTSGSLQFF; cdr3_nt: TGTGCCAGCTCCCAGACAAGCGGGAGTCTGCAGTTCTTC
d_call: NA; j_call: TRBJ1-1; clone_size: once; v_call: TRBV29-1; cdr3_aa: CSVNEGNTEAFF; cdr3_nt: TGCAGCGTTAATGAAGGGAACACTGAAGCTTTCTTT
d_call: NA; j_call: TRBJ2-3; clone_size: many; v_call: TRBV7-2; cdr3_aa: CASSFKGQSTDTQYF; cdr3_nt: TGTGCCAGCAGCTTCAAGGGGCAAAGCACAGATACGCAGTATTTT
d_call: NA; j_call: TRBJ2-1; clone_size: few; v_call: TRBV9; cdr3_aa: CASSPRRGAPLSSYNEQFF; cdr3_nt: TGTGCCAGCAGCCCTCGACGGGGGGCCCCCCTTAGCTCCTACAATGAGCAGTTCTTC
d_call: NA; j_call: TRBJ2-7; clone_size: many; v_call: TRBV3-1; cdr3_aa: CASSQGRTASYEQYF; cdr3_nt: TGTGCCAGCAGCCAAGGCAGGACAGCCTCCTACGAGCAGTACTTC
d_call: TRBD1; j_call: TRBJ2-5; clone_size: few; v_call: TRBV4-3; cdr3_aa: CASTLLSVRDRQETQYF; cdr3_nt: TGCGCCAGCACCCTACTCTCGGTCCGGGACAGACAAGAGACCCAGTACTTC
d_call: NA; j_call: TRBJ1-2; clone_size: NA; v_call: TRBV5-5; cdr3_aa: CASSWGIGTNYGYTF; cdr3_nt: TGTGCCAGCAGCTGGGGGATTGGTACTAACTATGGCTACACCTTC
d_call: NA; j_call: TRBJ2-1; clone_size: NA; v_call: TRBV5-1; cdr3_aa: CASRYLTPYNEQFF; cdr3_nt: TGCGCCAGCAGGTACCTGACCCCCTACAATGAGCAGTTCTTC
d_call: NA; j_call: TRBJ1-4; clone_size: NA; v_call: TRBV3-1; cdr3_aa: CASSQARGTYEKLFF; cdr3_nt: TGTGCCAGCAGCCAGGCCAGGGGAACTTATGAAAAACTGTTTTTT
d_call: TRBD1; j_call: TRBJ2-5; clone_size: NA; v_call: TRBV5-4; cdr3_aa: CASSPTGQGIKETQYF; cdr3_nt: TGTGCCAGCAGCCCCACGGGACAGGGCATTAAGGAGACCCAGTACTTC
d_call: TRBD1; j_call: TRBJ2-7; clone_size: NA; v_call: TRBV9; cdr3_aa: CASENGPGQGVREQYF; cdr3_nt: TGTGCCAGCGAAAACGGACCGGGACAGGGGGTCAGGGAGCAGTACTTC
d_call: NA; j_call: TRBJ1-2; clone_size: NA; v_call: TRBV6-5; cdr3_aa: CASSPPGRFYGYTF; cdr3_nt: TGTGCCAGCAGTCCCCCCGGACGGTTCTATGGCTACACCTTC
d_call: TRBD1; j_call: TRBJ1-5; clone_size: NA; v_call: TRBV5-1; cdr3_aa: CASSKQGNQPQHF; cdr3_nt: TGCGCCAGCAGCAAACAGGGGAATCAGCCCCAGCATTTT
d_call: TRBD2; j_call: TRBJ2-3; clone_size: NA; v_call: TRBV7-2; cdr3_aa: CTSSRGGADTQYF; cdr3_nt: TGTACCAGCAGTCGCGGGGGGGCGGATACGCAGTATTTT
d_call: NA; j_call: TRBJ2-7; clone_size: NA; v_call: TRBV6-9; cdr3_aa: CASSYRGRPYEQYF; cdr3_nt: TGTGCCAGCAGTTATCGGGGAAGACCCTACGAGCAGTACTTC
d_call: TRBD1; j_call: TRBJ1-1; clone_size: NA; v_call: TRBV20-1; cdr3_aa: CSAFRGQGESEAFF; cdr3_nt: TGCAGTGCTTTCCGAGGACAGGGAGAATCTGAAGCTTTCTTT
d_call: TRBD1; j_call: TRBJ2-7; clone_size: NA; v_call: TRBV6-1; cdr3_aa: CASSEIGPGGSYEQYF; cdr3_nt: TGTGCCAGCAGTGAAATCGGTCCAGGGGGATCGTACGAGCAGTACTTC
d_call: NA; j_call: TRBJ1-6; clone_size: NA; v_call: TRBV20-1; cdr3_aa: CSARDRSFGSPLHF; cdr3_nt: TGCAGTGCCAGAGACAGGTCCTTTGGGTCACCCCTCCACTTT
d_call: NA; j_call: TRBJ2-5; clone_size: few; v_call: TRBV5-5; cdr3_aa: CASSIWGETQYF; cdr3_nt: TGTGCCAGCTCCATTTGGGGGGAGACCCAGTACTTC
d_call: NA; j_call: TRBJ2-7; clone_size: NA; v_call: TRBV27; cdr3_aa: CASSRGAARYEQYF; cdr3_nt: TGTGCCAGCAGCCGAGGGGCGGCAAGGTACGAGCAGTACTTC
d_call: TRBD2; j_call: TRBJ2-5; clone_size: few; v_call: TRBV20-1; cdr3_aa: CSARAPLAGGSQETQYF; cdr3_nt: TGCAGTGCTAGAGCCCCGTTAGCGGGAGGCAGTCAAGAGACCCAGTACTTC
d_call: NA; j_call: TRBJ1-2; clone_size: few; v_call: TRBV6-1; cdr3_aa: CASSSIGARGDYGYTF; cdr3_nt: TGTGCCAGCAGCTCGATAGGGGCGCGAGGGGACTATGGCTACACCTTC
d_call: NA; j_call: TRBJ2-7; clone_size: NA; v_call: TRBV25-1; cdr3_aa: CASSEGGLLGIYEQYF; cdr3_nt: TGTGCCAGCAGTGAAGGGGGACTGCTGGGAATCTACGAGCAGTACTTC
d_call: NA; j_call: TRBJ1-5; clone_size: NA; v_call: TRBV9; cdr3_aa: CASSRGGGGSQPQHF; cdr3_nt: TGTGCCAGCAGCCGGGGCGGCGGGGGCAGCCAGCCCCAGCATTTT
d_call: NA; j_call: TRBJ2-7; clone_size: NA; v_call: TRBV12-3/TRBV12-4; cdr3_aa: CASSLPGRNPYEQYF; cdr3_nt: TGTGCCAGCAGTCTCCCGGGACGTAATCCATACGAGCAGTACTTC
d_call: NA; j_call: TRBJ1-2; clone_size: NA; v_call: TRBV14; cdr3_aa: CASSQGVWQGRGYTF; cdr3_nt: TGTGCCAGCAGCCAAGGGGTGTGGCAGGGTCGTGGCTACACCTTC
d_call: TRBD1; j_call: TRBJ1-1; clone_size: NA; v_call: TRBV20-1; cdr3_aa: CSARDDEPQGAVTEAFF; cdr3_nt: TGCAGTGCTAGAGACGACGAACCTCAGGGGGCTGTCACTGAAGCTTTCTTT
d_call: NA; j_call: TRBJ1-1; clone_size: few; v_call: TRBV7-9; cdr3_aa: CASSLYISLNTEAFF; cdr3_nt: TGTGCCAGCAGCTTATATATCTCCCTGAACACTGAAGCTTTCTTT
d_call: TRBD1; j_call: TRBJ2-1; clone_size: NA; v_call: TRBV4-1; cdr3_aa: CASSPTFDREWQFF; cdr3_nt: TGCGCCAGCAGCCCAACATTCGACAGGGAATGGCAGTTCTTC
d_call: NA; j_call: TRBJ2-7; clone_size: NA; v_call: TRBV5-1; cdr3_aa: CATRESSYNEQYF; cdr3_nt: TGCGCCACCCGGGAGAGCTCCTACAATGAGCAGTACTTC
d_call: TRBD2; j_call: TRBJ2-3; clone_size: few; v_call: TRBV4-3; cdr3_aa: CASSRGTSSFSDTQYF; cdr3_nt: TGCGCCAGCAGCCGTGGGACTAGCTCGTTTTCAGATACGCAGTATTTT
d_call: TRBD2; j_call: TRBJ2-7; clone_size: NA; v_call: TRBV5-5; cdr3_aa: CASSLVGLAGDEQYF; cdr3_nt: TGTGCCAGCAGCTTGGTCGGGCTAGCGGGAGATGAGCAGTACTTC
d_call: TRBD2; j_call: TRBJ2-4; clone_size: NA; v_call: TRBV7-2; cdr3_aa: CASSTSSGFYGQYF; cdr3_nt: TGTGCCAGCAGCACCTCTAGCGGCTTCTACGGGCAGTACTTC
d_call: NA; j_call: TRBJ2-1; clone_size: few; v_call: TRBV27; cdr3_aa: CASSRTTLANEQFF; cdr3_nt: TGTGCCAGCAGTAGGACCACCCTGGCTAATGAGCAGTTCTTC
d_call: NA; j_call: TRBJ2-7; clone_size: few; v_call: TRBV20-1; cdr3_aa: CSAREWEHEQYF; cdr3_nt: TGCAGTGCTAGAGAATGGGAGCACGAGCAGTACTTC
d_call: NA; j_call: TRBJ1-2; clone_size: NA; v_call: TRBV10-3; cdr3_aa: CAIEDGSGYTF; cdr3_nt: TGTGCCATCGAAGACGGCTCGGGCTACACCTTC
d_call: NA; j_call: TRBJ2-6; clone_size: NA; v_call: TRBV11-2; cdr3_aa: CASLSGANVLTF; cdr3_nt: TGTGCCAGCCTCTCTGGGGCCAACGTCCTGACTTTC
d_call: NA; j_call: TRBJ1-1; clone_size: few; v_call: TRBV6-1; cdr3_aa: CATQGVIGRGNTEAFF; cdr3_nt: TGTGCCACCCAAGGGGTGATTGGACGGGGGAACACTGAAGCTTTCTTT
d_call: NA; j_call: TRBJ2-3; clone_size: few; v_call: TRBV6-5; cdr3_aa: CASSRLRVTDTQYF; cdr3_nt: TGTGCCAGCAGCCGACTTAGGGTGACAGATACGCAGTATTTT
d_call: NA; j_call: TRBJ2-5; clone_size: NA; v_call: TRBV6-2/TRBV6-3; cdr3_aa: CASSYEEGWQETQYF; cdr3_nt: TGTGCCAGCAGTTACGAGGAGGGATGGCAAGAGACCCAGTACTTC
d_call: NA; j_call: TRBJ2-3; clone_size: many; v_call: TRBV10-3; cdr3_aa: CAIRVRQSTDTQYF; cdr3_nt: TGTGCCATCAGGGTTCGACAAAGCACAGATACGCAGTATTTT
d_call: TRBD1; j_call: TRBJ1-4; clone_size: NA; v_call: TRBV5-8; cdr3_aa: CAGSRGTGGIQEKLFF; cdr3_nt: TGTGCCGGCAGCCGAGGGACAGGGGGAATTCAGGAAAAACTGTTTTTT
d_call: NA; j_call: TRBJ2-1; clone_size: NA; v_call: TRBV28; cdr3_aa: CASSSGTANYEQFF; cdr3_nt: TGTGCCAGCAGCTCCGGGACGGCAAATTACGAGCAGTTCTTC
d_call: NA; j_call: TRBJ1-1; clone_size: NA; v_call: TRBV24-1; cdr3_aa: CATSDVGEAFF; cdr3_nt: TGTGCCACCAGTGACGTGGGGGAAGCTTTCTTT
d_call: TRBD2; j_call: TRBJ2-7; clone_size: NA; v_call: TRBV6-1; cdr3_aa: CASSLEGLAGVKALTNEQYF; cdr3_nt: TGTGCCAGCTCGCTAGAGGGACTAGCGGGAGTCAAGGCACTCACAAACGAGCAGTACTTC
d_call: NA; j_call: TRBJ2-7; clone_size: few; v_call: TRBV20-1; cdr3_aa: CSAREGGDHEQYF; cdr3_nt: TGCAGTGCTAGAGAGGGGGGTGATCACGAGCAGTACTTC
d_call: NA; j_call: TRBJ1-1; clone_size: NA; v_call: TRBV7-2; cdr3_aa: CASSGQASNTEAFF; cdr3_nt: TGTGCCAGCAGCGGTCAGGCCTCGAACACTGAAGCTTTCTTT
d_call: NA; j_call: TRBJ1-2; clone_size: few; v_call: TRBV29-1; cdr3_aa: CSGRDTFYGYTF; cdr3_nt: TGCAGCGGGAGGGACACCTTCTATGGCTACACCTTC
d_call: NA; j_call: TRBJ1-2; clone_size: NA; v_call: TRBV20-1; cdr3_aa: CSARNSHYGYTF; cdr3_nt: TGCAGTGCTAGGAACAGCCACTATGGCTACACCTTC
d_call: TRBD2; j_call: TRBJ2-1; clone_size: NA; v_call: TRBV2; cdr3_aa: CASSPGTSGYDEQFF; cdr3_nt: TGTGCCAGCAGTCCCGGGACTAGCGGTTATGATGAGCAGTTCTTC
d_call: NA; j_call: TRBJ1-2; clone_size: NA; v_call: TRBV20-1; cdr3_aa: CSAVTGTSPKDGYTF; cdr3_nt: TGCAGTGCTGTTACCGGGACAAGCCCAAAAGATGGCTACACCTTC